A selection of T cell receptor beta chains follows, all from one sample in a study of blood T cell repertoires in COVID-19. The protocol was immunoSEQ multiplex PCR, while the TCRdb copy is restricted to in-frame clones and leaves out a portion. This table has about 160,000 clones, roughly 80% appearing once. Material for sequencing was peripheral blood. The receptors come from a man between 60 and 75 years old with acute or convalescent COVID-19. Both conserved end residues are part of each CDR3. D genes are given only for firm matches.

CDR3nt	CDR3aa	j_gene	v_gene	d_gene
TGCGCCAGCAGCCCCGACCTCGGGACAGGGCGTAGCGAAAAACTGTTTTTT	CASSPDLGTGRSEKLFF	TRBJ1-4	TRBV5-1	TRBD1
TGTGCCAGCATCCGGGGTACGTCCTACGAGCAGTACTTC	CASIRGTSYEQYF	TRBJ2-7	TRBV2	-
TGTGCCAGCAGTTCCAGAAATCAGCCCCAGCATTTT	CASSSRNQPQHF	TRBJ1-5	TRBV6-5	-
TGTGCCAGTAGTATAGGACTCGGAGGCAGAGACGACAATGAGCAGTTCTTC	CASSIGLGGRDDNEQFF	TRBJ2-1	TRBV19	-
TGTGCCAGCAGTTTTGTTGAGACAGCCTTAAATTCACCCCTCCACTTT	CASSFVETALNSPLHF	TRBJ1-6	TRBV28	-
TGTGCCAGCAGCCACTTACGGGATACGCAGTATTTT	CASSHLRDTQYF	TRBJ2-3	TRBV11-1	-
TGTGCCAGCAGCCCGGCGGACGGGGCCTACGAGCAGTACTTC	CASSPADGAYEQYF	TRBJ2-7	TRBV11-3	-
TGTGCCAGCGGACAGGGGGCCTTAGAAAAACTGTTTTTT	CASGQGALEKLFF	TRBJ1-4	TRBV7-2	TRBD1
TGCGCCAGCAGCCAACTAACAGGGGGCGAAAACTATGGCTACACCTTC	CASSQLTGGENYGYTF	TRBJ1-2	TRBV4-1	TRBD1
TGCGCCAGCAGCTTGGACAGGGTAGGGGCCGGGGAGCAGTTCTTC	CASSLDRVGAGEQFF	TRBJ2-1	TRBV5-1	-
TGTGCCAGCAGTTATCAGGGGGAAAAGAACACTGAAGCTTTCTTT	CASSYQGEKNTEAFF	TRBJ1-1	TRBV6-6	TRBD1
TGTGCCAGCACCACTAGTTCAGATACGCAGTATTTT	CASTTSSDTQYF	TRBJ2-3	TRBV12-3/TRBV12-4	-
TGCAGCGTTCGGGGGGGCCGAGATACGCAGTATTTT	CSVRGGRDTQYF	TRBJ2-3	TRBV29-1	TRBD2
TGTGCCAGCAGAATTAGCGGGGTAGGCAATGAGCAGTTCTTC	CASRISGVGNEQFF	TRBJ2-1	TRBV7-8	TRBD2
TGTGCCAGCAGCGACAGGGGGGGAAGGGCTGAAGCTTTCTTT	CASSDRGGRAEAFF	TRBJ1-1	TRBV13	TRBD1
TGTGCCAGTAGTATTGGGGGGACAGGGCCTAATGAAAAACTGTTTTTT	CASSIGGTGPNEKLFF	TRBJ1-4	TRBV19	TRBD1